The 28 T cell receptor beta chains below come from one sample, sequenced in a study of beta chain features in type 1 diabetes. Expressed TCRB transcripts were sequenced because the isolated RNA had all been reverse transcribed beforehand. Produced via immunoSEQ multiplex PCR; TCRdb's table is partial and in-frame only. The sample holds 130,000 to 150,000 clones, about 9.2% seen once. The sequencing sample was made of central memory CD4+ T cells from blood. These TCRs come from a young man in good health.

This clone has a handful of counts. J is TRBJ1-1 and V is TRBV5-1; 7 bases are a match to TRBD1. V was pared by 4 bases and J by 10 bases, with 7 bases of the junction left unmatched. This CDR3 has 12 residues. Per germline, CDR1 SGHRS and CDR2 YFSETQ. The CDR3 coding sequence is TGCGCCAGCAGCCGAGACAGGGATGTAGCTTTCTTT. Translating it yields CASSRDRDVAFF.

The chain combines TRBV4-1 with TRBJ2-7; 7 positions match TRBD2. J gave up 2 bases and V 2 bases, and 9 bases lay outside the gene matches. From germline, CDR1 is MGHRA and CDR2 YSYEKL. CDR3 size: 16 residues. CDR3 sequence reads: CASSQTSVGSTYEQYF. DNA for the CDR3: TGCGCCAGCAGCCAAACTAGCGTCGGGTCTACCTACGAGCAGTACTTC.

This clone was recorded a few times. This sequence joins TRBV6-8 and TRBJ2-7, with D possibly TRBD1 on 6 matching bases. The CDR3 sequence is 14 residues long. The germline CDR1 and CDR2 sequences are MNHGY and SAAAGT. Trimming removed 5 bases from V and 6 bases from J, with 17 bases in between. The CDR3 protein is CASSRQVMPGEQYF. The CDR3 region has the DNA TGTGCCAGCAGTCGACAGGTAATGCCGGGCGAGCAGTACTTC.

Written as DNA, the CDR3 is TGTGCCAGCTTGGCCCACCGAATAAATAATTCACCCCTCCACTTT. It translates to CASLAHRINNSPLHF. The chain employs TRBV28 and TRBJ1-6; D is unresolved. This CDR3 has 15 amino acids. The ends were cut back, 8 bases at V and 5 bases at J, with 16 bases in the middle. Germline V gene lookup returns CDR1 MDHEN and CDR2 SYDVKM. Full variable domain (rest looked up from reference TRBV28 and TRBJ1-6): DVKVTQSSRYLVKRTGEKVFLECVQDMDHENMFWYRQDPGLGLRLIYFSYDVKMKEKGDIPEGYSVSREKKERFSLILESASTNQTSMYLCASLAHRINNSPLHFGNGTRLTVT.

The J gene is TRBJ1-5, the V gene TRBV27; weak D call: TRBD1 (5 bases). CDR3 length: 16 residues. CDR1 and CDR2 (germline): MNHEY, SMNVEV (reference sequence). The V end was cut by 0 bases, the J end by 9 bases, with 18 bases between. The DNA of the CDR3 is TGTGCCAGCAGTTTATCGCGAAGGTGGGGGGGAAGGCCCCAGCATTTT. Translated: CASSLSRRWGGRPQHF.

This clone turned up a few times. The CDR3 region is CASSPGQGRTEAFF. The CDR3 coding sequence is TGTGCCAGCAGCCCTGGACAGGGGAGGACTGAAGCTTTCTTT. The chain employs TRBV7-2 and TRBJ1-1; 9 nucleotides match TRBD1. This CDR3 is built from 14 residues. Germline V lookup: CDR1 SGHTA, CDR2 FQGNSA. J gave up 5 bases and V 5 bases, and 6 bases lay outside the gene matches.

About this clone itself: Because it lacks the conserved phenylalanine or tryptophan at the end, this CDR3 is likely a read error. V and J are TRBV7-9 and TRBJ2-4; D gene unclear. The V and J ends lost 1 base and 0 bases respectively, with 4 bases between them. The germline gives CDR1 SEHNR, CDR2 FQNEAQ (reference sequence). The CDR3 has 14 amino acids. The CDR3 is CASSLETAKNIQYL. The CDR3 DNA sequence: TGTGCCAGCAGCTTAGAGACAGCCAAAAACATTCAGTACCTC.

The table lists this clone with many counts. V usage is TRBV11-2 and J usage is TRBJ2-1; tentatively, D is TRBD1 (5 bases). The CDR3 spans 15 residues. The V end lost 5 bases, the J end lost 4 bases, and 15 bases lay between the germline ends. Looked up from germline, CDR1 is SGHAT and CDR2 is FQNNGV. The CDR3 reads CASSPDVQGYNEQFF. The CDR3 nucleotides read TGTGCCAGCAGCCCCGATGTCCAGGGTTACAATGAGCAGTTCTTC. The full variable domain, in which reference TRBV11-2 and TRBJ2-1 provide the parts outside the CDR3, is EAGVAQSPRYKIIEKRQSVAFWCNPISGHATLYWYQQILGQGPKLLIQFQNNGVVDDSQLPKDRFSAERLKGVDSTLKIQPAKLEDSAVYLCASSPDVQGYNEQFFGPGTRLTVL.

This clone showed up just a few times. The V gene is TRBV2, the J gene TRBJ2-5, with TRBD2 matching over 7 bases. CDR3 length equals 12 residues. Trimming at V came to 10 bases and at J to 3 bases, leaving 5 bases not matched to a gene. Germline V gene lookup returns CDR1 SNHLY and CDR2 FYNNEI. CDR3 loop: CATGGKKETQYF. The DNA for the CDR3 is TGTGCCACGGGGGGAAAGAAAGAGACCCAGTACTTC.

This clone was found a few times. The chain is built from TRBV5-1 and TRBJ2-1, with D tentatively TRBD2 (5 bases). This CDR3 region has 14 residues. Germline CDR1 reads SGHRS; CDR2 reads YFSETQ. Trimming took off 2 bases at V and 4 bases at J, with 10 bases between the two ends. The CDR3 bases are TGCGCCAGCAGCTTCTCTGCGGGTTACAATGAGCAGTTCTTC. It specifies CASSFSAGYNEQFF.

The chain combines TRBV11-2 with TRBJ2-1; perhaps TRBD1 as D (6 bases). The CDR3 totals 16 residues. Germline V CDR1 and CDR2: SGHAT, FQNNGV. The ends were cut back, 0 bases at V and 8 bases at J, with 17 bases in the middle. The CDR3 loop reads CASSLDPGQGLDEQFF. CDR3 nucleotide sequence: TGTGCCAGCAGCTTAGACCCGGGGCAGGGGCTCGATGAGCAGTTCTTC. Using reference TRBV11-2 and TRBJ2-1 for the parts outside the CDR3, the full variable domain is EAGVAQSPRYKIIEKRQSVAFWCNPISGHATLYWYQQILGQGPKLLIQFQNNGVVDDSQLPKDRFSAERLKGVDSTLKIQPAKLEDSAVYLCASSLDPGQGLDEQFFGPGTRLTVL.

The rearrangement uses TRBV6-5 and TRBJ1-5, with 8 bases that match TRBD1. V was pared by 6 bases and J by 1 base, with 2 bases of the junction left unmatched. The CDR3 runs to 14 residues. Germline assignment: CDR1 MNHEY and CDR2 SVGAGI. CDR3 in DNA: TGTGCCAGCAGAAGACAGGGGAGCAATCAGCCCCAGCATTTT. Translation gives CASRRQGSNQPQHF.

A few counts support this clone. The chain combines TRBV5-1 with TRBJ2-5, with 7 bases aligning to TRBD1. CDR1 is SGHRS, CDR2 YFSETQ, per germline. V lost 1 base, J lost 2 bases, and 2 bases stayed unmatched. The CDR3 is made up of 14 amino acids. CDR3 residues: CASSLLGQQETQYF. CDR3 DNA: TGCGCCAGCAGCTTGTTGGGACAGCAAGAGACCCAGTACTTC.

This clone turned up a few times. The CDR3 protein is CASSLGGASGQNEQYF. As DNA, the CDR3 is TGTGCCAGCAGCTTGGGGGGGGCTAGCGGCCAGAACGAGCAGTACTTC. This chain links TRBV5-4 with TRBJ2-7; D is perhaps TRBD2 (7 bases). Germline V gene sequence: CDR1 SGHNT, CDR2 YYREEE (reference sequence). Trimming pared 0 bases from V and 5 bases from J, leaving 18 bases between. This CDR3 is 16 amino acids long.

There are a few counts of this clone. CDR3 residues: CASSPDSYGYTF. For the CDR3, the DNA is TGTGCCAGCAGTCCCGACAGCTATGGCTACACCTTC. The genes are TRBV6-6 and TRBJ1-2, with D possibly TRBD1 on 5 matching bases. This CDR3 is built from 12 residues. Germline CDR1 is MNHNY and CDR2 is SVGAGI (reference sequence). Trimming removed 5 bases at V and 4 bases at J, with 8 bases between.

CDR3: CASSGNRQGASYEQYF. The CDR3 DNA reads as TGTGCCAGCAGTGGAAACAGACAGGGGGCGTCCTACGAGCAGTACTTC. J is TRBJ2-7 and V is TRBV25-1, with 10 bases fitting TRBD1. Trimming at V came to 4 bases and at J to 1 base, leaving 7 bases not matched to a gene. The CDR3 has 16 amino acids. Per the germline V gene, CDR1 is MGHDK and CDR2 is SYGVNS.

The sample holds a few counts of this clone. V gene TRBV27 combines with J gene TRBJ1-5; D unclear. With 5 bases removed from V and 6 bases from J, the gap between germline ends came to 17 bases. The CDR3 consists of 15 residues. Germline CDR1 MNHEY, CDR2 SMNVEV (reference sequence). CDR3 protein: CASSPFLGRGQPQHF. The DNA of the CDR3 is TGTGCCAGCAGTCCCTTTTTGGGTCGGGGTCAGCCCCAGCATTTT.

The CDR3 DNA is TGCGCCAGCAGCCTTAACGGGCCGGGAAATTCACCCCTCCACTTT. This sequence encodes CASSLNGPGNSPLHF. The V and J genes are TRBV4-1 and TRBJ1-6, with D unresolved. CDR1 and CDR2 (germline): MGHRA, YSYEKL. The V end lost 4 bases, the J end lost 7 bases, and 14 bases lay between the germline ends. The CDR3 loop spans 15 amino acids.

The V gene is TRBV7-2, the J gene TRBJ1-5, with 10 positions matching TRBD1. The germline V gene encodes CDR1 SGHTA and CDR2 FQGNSA. There are 14 residues in the CDR3. V lost 5 bases to trimming and J lost 6 bases; unmatched junction nucleotides: 4. The CDR3 coding sequence is TGTGCCAGCAGCGCGGACAGGGGGAGTCAGCCCCAGCATTTT. Translating it yields CASSADRGSQPQHF.

The table lists this clone with a count of one. The rearrangement uses TRBV18 and TRBJ1-4; TRBD1 might be the D (5 bases). The CDR3 sequence is 14 residues long. Trimming cost V 5 bases and J 8 bases, with 15 bases left between them. In germline, CDR1 is KGHSH, CDR2 LQKENI. CDR3 protein: CASSSGEPREKLFF. CDR3 nucleotides: TGTGCCAGCTCATCGGGGGAACCTCGGGAAAAACTGTTTTTT.

This clone has more than one count but fewer than ten. V usage is TRBV6-5 and J usage is TRBJ1-6, with TRBD1 as a possible D gene (5 bases). CDR3 length equals 13 residues. The germline gives CDR1 MNHEY, CDR2 SVGAGI. Trimming cost V 4 bases and J 7 bases, with 8 bases left between them. The CDR3 sequence is CASSSQENSPLHF. The CDR3, as DNA: TGTGCCAGCAGTTCACAGGAGAATTCACCCCTCCACTTT.

This clone occurred a few times. This chain connects TRBV9 to TRBJ1-1; 11 nucleotides agree with TRBD1. Germline lookup yields CDR1 SGDLS and CDR2 YYNGEE. There are 16 residues in the CDR3. Losses at the gene ends were 0 bases for V and 4 bases for J; bases not matched to a gene: 5. The CDR3 nucleotides are TGTGCCAGCAGCGTAGCAGGGGACAGGGGGGGCACTGAAGCTTTCTTT. Its protein is CASSVAGDRGGTEAFF.

This sequence joins TRBV7-6 and TRBJ2-1, with TRBD2 identical over 13 bases. The J segment lost 9 bases and the V segment lost 7 bases, leaving 12 bases of the junction unmatched. Germline V gives CDR1 SGHVS, CDR2 FNYEAQ. The CDR3 is 16 amino acids. CDR3 sequence (DNA): TGTGCCAGCACCCCATGGACTAGCGGGGGTAGGGGTGAGCAGTTCTTC. This gives the protein CASTPWTSGGRGEQFF.

This clone has just a few counts. The V gene is TRBV6-5, the J gene TRBJ1-5; no clear D. The V and J ends lost 5 bases and 7 bases respectively, with 15 bases between them. CDR1 is MNHEY, CDR2 SVGAGI, per germline. CDR3 length: 14 amino acids. In DNA form, the CDR3 reads TGTGCCAGCAGTGAAGGAGGTTCCCGGCAGCCCCAGCATTTT. It specifies CASSEGGSRQPQHF.

The chain is built from TRBV11-2 and TRBJ1-4; unclear D gene. This CDR3 region has 15 residues. The V gene's germline CDR1 is SGHAT and CDR2 FQNNGV. The V gene lost 1 base and the J gene lost 8 bases, with 14 bases spanning the gap. The CDR3 nucleotides read TGTGCCAGCAGCTTAGCGTCAGATAGAGGGGAAAAACTGTTTTTT. Translating gives CASSLASDRGEKLFF. The full variable domain, with the rest looked up from reference TRBV11-2 and TRBJ1-4, is EAGVAQSPRYKIIEKRQSVAFWCNPISGHATLYWYQQILGQGPKLLIQFQNNGVVDDSQLPKDRFSAERLKGVDSTLKIQPAKLEDSAVYLCASSLASDRGEKLFFGSGTQLSVL.

This clone was picked up a small number of times. The chain joins TRBV19 to TRBJ1-2; 7 nucleotides match TRBD1. V lost 5 bases, J lost 4 bases, and 1 base stayed unmatched. The CDR3 has 12 residues. The germline V gene has CDR1 LNHDA and CDR2 SQIVND (reference sequence). The CDR3 reads CASSGDSYGYTF. The CDR3 nucleotides read TGTGCCAGTAGTGGGGACAGCTATGGCTACACCTTC.

A few counts support this clone. The rearrangement links TRBV7-2 to TRBJ2-7; TRBD2 matches 12 bases. The CDR3 contains 16 residues. Germline V CDR1 and CDR2: SGHTA, FQGNSA. The trim removed 1 base at V and 7 bases at J, leaving 8 bases unmatched. CDR3 coding DNA: TGTGCCAGCAGCTTAGGGGCTAGCGGGGGGGCAAGGGAGCAGTACTTC. The encoded protein is CASSLGASGGAREQYF.

The table lists this clone with a few counts. The rearrangement uses TRBV6-6 and TRBJ2-5; D perhaps matches TRBD2 (6 bases). The germline gives CDR1 MNHNY, CDR2 SVGAGI (reference sequence). The CDR3 runs 14 residues. V was shortened by 2 bases and J by 5 bases, with 12 bases between the two germline ends. For the CDR3, the DNA is TGTGCCAGCAGTTACGGGACTCTCGGCGAGACCCAGTACTTC. Its translation is CASSYGTLGETQYF.